This TCR beta chain emerged from a study of cytomegalovirus exposure and HLA in healthy donors. Findings and caveats of the study: It was shown in a later analysis that HLA-associated TCR beta chains were more clonally expanded than other, equally common chains. Confirmation in vitro established that three CMV-associated chains were specific for CMV antigens. There were some public TCRs occurring in many donors, but most TCR sequences were rare.

On this clone itself: Its antigen is undetermined.

PCR involved 60 Vbeta and 13 Jbeta primers. Data came from immunoSEQ multiplex PCR; TCRdb stores just in-frame clones and leaves some out. The table has about 130,000 clones, around four fifths seen once. Trimming left V 0 bases short and J 6 bases short, with 9 bases between. Germline loops: CDR1 SGHDN, CDR2 FVKESK. This CDR3 spans 13 amino acids. The chain combines TRBV14 with TRBJ2-7; weak D call: TRBD2 (5 bases). The sequenced sample consisted of PBMCs. The receptor was isolated from a boy between 10 and 17 years old in good health and CMV-seronegative. CDR3 residues: CASSQELASEQYF. In nucleotides, the CDR3 is TGTGCCAGCAGCCAAGAGCTAGCCTCCGAGCAGTACTTC.